This TCR beta chain is drawn from a study of early T cells in non-severe SARS-CoV-2 infection. Each CDR3 protein is one row after TCRdb ran MiXCR on the 5' RACE reads. Here the sample spans about 110,000 distinct CDR3 sequences, approximately 12% being singletons. The CDR3 length is 16 residues. Trimming stripped 3 bases from V and 0 bases from J, with 11 bases between. CDR1 is MDHEN, CDR2 SYDVKM, per germline. This clonotype showed up many times. The chain combines TRBV28 with TRBJ2-2; no definite D call. The origin of this receptor is an adult who was a healthcare worker with PCR-confirmed SARS-CoV-2 infection or an uninfected control (not recorded which). The sequenced sample was whole blood. The CDR3 DNA reads as TGTGCCAGCAGTTTTACATGGGTTACGAACACCGGGGAGCTGTTTTTT. This codes for CASSFTWVTNTGELFF.